Reported below is one TCR beta chain. Its target is unknown. TCRdb derives one entry per CDR3 protein from the 5' RACE reads, leaving out DNA. In all, the sample yields about 380,000 distinct CDR3 sequences. The data derive from a study of monozygotic twins with inflammatory bowel disease. Notes on the study in general: Similarity of repertoires did not differ between concordant and discordant twins, possibly from limited power.

Sequencing was done on a sample of blood. This clonotype originated in a human donor with ulcerative colitis or Crohn's disease, or a healthy co-twin of an affected twin (not recorded which).

The chain's CDR3 is CASSYGGPVYEQYF. The chain combines TRBV6-2 or TRBV6-3 with TRBJ2-7; TCRdb outputs TRBD1, but without DNA this stays unchecked. The CDR3 runs to 14 residues. Germline V lookup: CDR1 MNHEY, CDR2 SVGEGT.